Presented here are 6 T cell receptor beta chains from one specimen sequenced in a study of cytomegalovirus exposure and HLA in healthy donors. Vbeta (60) and Jbeta (13) primers were used in the PCR. The method was immunoSEQ multiplex PCR; TCRdb's version includes in-frame clones alone and lacks a portion of them. The sample records a few hundred thousand clones, nearly 95% being singletons. The sequenced sample was PBMCs. The receptors stem from a girl under 10 years old in good health and CMV-seronegative.

V usage is TRBV11-3 and J usage is TRBJ2-1; 7 positions agree with TRBD2. V shed 5 bases, J shed 5 bases, and the junction held 6 bases outside the gene matches. Germline assignment: CDR1 SGHNT and CDR2 YENEEA. This CDR3 contains 14 residues. The CDR3 nucleotides are TGTGCCAGCAGCCCCCGGGGAGGGAACAATGAGCAGTTCTTC. Its protein is CASSPRGGNNEQFF.

On this clone: Other DNA sequences in this sample translate to the same CDR3. The V and J genes are TRBV5-1 and TRBJ1-4, with 10 bases identical to TRBD1. V trimming: 4 bases; J trimming: 5 bases; junction bases outside the gene matches: 2. Germline V gene sequence: CDR1 SGHRS, CDR2 YFSETQ. This CDR3 region has 14 residues. The CDR3 bases are TGCGCCAGCAGCCCGGGACAGGGGAATGAAAAACTGTTTTTT. Protein sequence: CASSPGQGNEKLFF.

This chain uses TRBV7-9 with TRBJ1-5, with TRBD1 identical over 7 bases. The J segment lost 5 bases and the V segment lost 6 bases, leaving 7 bases of the junction unmatched. The CDR3 length is 14 residues. Per the germline V gene, CDR1 is SEHNR and CDR2 is FQNEAQ (reference sequence). The CDR3 coding sequence is TGTGCCAGCAGTTTGGACAGGCGGGATCAGCCCCAGCATTTT. It is translated as CASSLDRRDQPQHF.

This clone was seen once. The rearrangement links TRBV5-1 to TRBJ2-6, with 12 positions matching TRBD1. Germline lookup yields CDR1 SGHRS and CDR2 YFSETQ. The CDR3 runs 18 residues. Trimming took 0 bases from V and 2 from J; bases not matched to a gene: 3. As DNA, the CDR3 is TGCGCCAGCAGCTTGGACGGGACAGGGGGCACTGGGGCCAACGTCCTGACTTTC. Translating gives CASSLDGTGGTGANVLTF.

A few counts support this clone. The chain is built from TRBV4-2 and TRBJ1-5; 7 nucleotides agree with TRBD1. Germline CDR1 and CDR2: LGHNA and YNFKEQ. The CDR3 spans 16 residues. Germline trimming cut 5 bases from V and 5 bases from J; bases unmatched to any gene: 12. CDR3 DNA sequence: TGTGCCAGCAGCTACATTCACGGACAGGCCGATCAGCCCCAGCATTTT. Residues: CASSYIHGQADQPQHF.

The rearrangement uses TRBV11-2 and TRBJ1-4, with 7 bases that match TRBD1. The CDR3 has 16 amino acids. Germline-derived CDR1 and CDR2 are SGHAT and FQNNGV. Trimming removed 4 bases from V and 5 bases from J; junction bases left unmatched: 10. As DNA, the CDR3 is TGTGCCAGCAGCTCAATAGGGGGCAGGGACAATGAAAAACTGTTTTTT. Protein sequence: CASSSIGGRDNEKLFF.